The 26 T cell receptor beta chains below were found in one sample sequenced in a study of human T cells and chemical hapten exposure. Time point noted: patch test 2, 6 weeks after DPC sensitization. Treatment denoted: therapeutic diphenylcyclopropenone sensitization with weekly scalp DPC. TCRdb re-analysed the RACE reads in MiXCR, keeping a single row per CDR3 protein. The table has some 80,000 distinct CDR3 sequences, about a tenth seen once; the top ten hold under 2.5%. The material was whole blood, obtained in connection with sensitization to the hapten diphenylcyclopropenone (DPC). All receptors derive from a woman in her 30s with alopecia areata. Some clones in this sample may be carry-over from other donors' samples.

This clonotype was seen many times. The chain links TRBV7-2 to TRBJ1-1; 7 nucleotides line up with TRBD1. V lost 6 bases to trimming and J lost 1 base; unmatched junction nucleotides: 8. CDR1 is SGHTA and CDR2 is FQGNSA in the germline V gene. This CDR3 region has 15 residues. The CDR3 nucleotides read TGTGCCAGCAGGTATGACAGGGCAAGGAACACTGAAGCTTTCTTT. Its translation is CASRYDRARNTEAFF.

This clonotype was recorded many times. V is TRBV4-1 and J is TRBJ1-2; D ambiguous. Germline lookup yields CDR1 MGHRA and CDR2 YSYEKL. V was trimmed by 3 bases and J by 8 bases, leaving 16 bases between them. The CDR3 runs to 14 residues. This CDR3 reads CASSHETALGGYTF. The CDR3 DNA sequence: TGCGCCAGCAGCCACGAGACCGCCTTGGGGGGCTACACCTTC.

This chain joins TRBV29-1 and TRBJ2-1; possibly TRBD1 for D (6 bases). In germline, CDR1 is SQVTM, CDR2 ANQGSEA. Trimming stripped 3 bases from V and 3 bases from J, with 24 bases between. The CDR3 contains 18 residues. The DNA of the CDR3 is TGCAGCGTTGATGGGTACTTACAGGGAAGTTACCTCTACAATGAGCAGTTCTTC. Translated, it gives CSVDGYLQGSYLYNEQFF.

The sample holds many counts of this clonotype. The chain links TRBV4-2 to TRBJ1-3, with D hard to call. Trimming removed 1 base at V and 2 bases at J, with 12 bases between. Germline V gene data show CDR1 as LGHNA and CDR2 as YNFKEQ. The CDR3 is made up of 16 amino acids. Here the CDR3 reads CASSQVVRNAGNTIYF. The CDR3 DNA sequence: TGTGCCAGCAGCCAAGTGGTCAGAAACGCTGGAAACACCATATATTTT.

This clonotype was seen once. One base away lies a much larger clone, so this may be a sequencing read error. The V and J genes are TRBV7-8 and TRBJ2-1; TRBD1 or TRBD2 may be the D gene (5 bases each). The germline gives CDR1 SGHVS, CDR2 FQNEAQ. This CDR3 is 14 amino acids long. The CDR3 loop reads CASGLMGRTNEQFF. CDR3 nucleotides: TGTGCCAGCGGCTTAATGGGACGCACCAATGAGCAGTTCTTC.

This clonotype was detected many times. The V gene is TRBV7-2, the J gene TRBJ2-7; 8 nucleotides line up with TRBD2. The V segment lost 3 bases and the J segment 0 bases; nucleotides outside the gene matches: 10. CDR3 length: 17 residues. The germline CDR1 and CDR2 sequences are SGHTA and FQGNSA. The CDR3 reads CASSLGRAGGSSYEQYF. The CDR3 coding sequence is TGTGCCAGCAGCTTGGGCCGGGCGGGAGGTTCCTCCTACGAGCAGTACTTC.

This clonotype was observed at least ten times. The V and J genes are TRBV5-6 and TRBJ2-3; D remains unclear. The CDR3 covers 13 residues. V was trimmed by 3 bases and J by 0 bases, leaving 5 bases between them. Germline-derived CDR1 and CDR2 are SGHDT and YYEEEE. The CDR3 region is CASSSFSTDTQYF. The DNA of the CDR3 is TGTGCCAGCAGCTCGTTTAGCACAGATACGCAGTATTTT.

This clonotype was detected many times. The chain carries TRBV6-6 and TRBJ2-5; TRBD1 aligns across 10 bases. Looked up from germline, CDR1 is MNHNY and CDR2 is SVGAGI (reference sequence). Trimming cost V 2 bases and J 4 bases; bases outside gene matches: 16. This CDR3 is built from 19 residues. The CDR3 is CASSYKDRGFGSSAETQYF. The CDR3, as DNA: TGTGCCAGCAGTTACAAGGACAGGGGGTTCGGTTCAAGCGCAGAGACCCAGTACTTC.

The chain combines TRBV27 with TRBJ1-2; 10 bases are shared with TRBD1. CDR1 is MNHEY and CDR2 is SMNVEV in the germline V gene (reference sequence). The V and J ends lost 6 bases and 3 bases, in that order; junction bases with no gene match: 4. The CDR3 is 14 amino acids. This CDR3 reads CASRETGGDYGYTF. In DNA form, the CDR3 reads TGTGCCAGCAGAGAGACAGGGGGCGACTATGGCTACACCTTC.

With respect to this clonotype: One end of the junction varies from germline; a read error may be responsible. This sequence joins TRBV7-7 and TRBJ2-7, with D unclear. Germline CDR1 is SSHAT and CDR2 is FNYEAQ (reference sequence). This CDR3 comprises 13 residues. The DNA of the CDR3 is TGTGCTAGCAGCTTAGTTTTAGGAGACGAGCAGTACTTC. Translating gives CASSLVLGDEQYF. Complete variable domain (other parts from reference TRBV7-7 and TRBJ2-7): GAGVSQSPRYKVTKRGQDVTLRCDPISSHATLYWYQQALGQGPEFLTYFNYEAQPDKSGLPSDRFSAERPEGSISTLTIQRTEQRDSAMYRCASSLVLGDEQYFGPGTRLTVT.

The chain is built from TRBV7-2 and TRBJ2-6; tentatively, D is TRBD2 (5 bases). V dropped 2 bases and J dropped 2 bases, with 10 bases sitting between them. The CDR3 is 16 residues long. The germline gives CDR1 SGHTA, CDR2 FQGNSA. The CDR3 DNA reads as TGTGCCAGCAGCTTAAATCTCGGGACTGGGGCCAACGTCCTGACTTTC. Its translation: CASSLNLGTGANVLTF.

This clonotype was detected ten times or more. This sequence joins TRBV4-2 and TRBJ2-3; D is perhaps TRBD1 (6 bases). CDR1 LGHNA and CDR2 YNFKEQ come from the germline V gene. The ends were cut back, 6 bases at V and 6 bases at J, with 10 bases in the middle. This CDR3 contains 12 residues. The CDR3 DNA follows: TGTGCCAGCAGGTCAGGGGCTGATACGCAGTATTTT. Translation gives CASRSGADTQYF.

The chain uses TRBV18 and TRBJ1-6; D may be TRBD1 (5 bases). In germline, CDR1 is KGHSH, CDR2 LQKENI. Trimming removed 2 bases from V and 0 bases from J, with 8 bases in between. The CDR3 is made up of 16 amino acids. The CDR3 protein is CASSPDSSSYNSPLHF. In DNA form, the CDR3 reads TGTGCCAGCTCACCAGACAGTAGCTCCTATAATTCACCCCTCCACTTT.

This clonotype was picked up many times. This chain joins TRBV18 and TRBJ2-3; D is perhaps TRBD1 or TRBD2 (5 bases each). Germline V lookup: CDR1 KGHSH, CDR2 LQKENI. This CDR3 contains 15 residues. The V end was cut by 3 bases, the J end by 3 bases, with 13 bases between. CDR3 DNA: TGTGCCAGCTCACCGAGGGGCCTCCTGACAGATACGCAGTATTTT. Translation gives CASSPRGLLTDTQYF.

This clonotype occurred many times. The chain carries TRBV7-8 and TRBJ1-2; 8 positions agree with TRBD1. Germline loops: CDR1 SGHVS, CDR2 FQNEAQ. V was clipped by 4 bases and J by 1 base; unmatched bases: 5. CDR3 length: 15 amino acids. CDR3 nucleotides: TGTGCCAGCAGCTCCGGACAGGGCCTTAACTATGGCTACACCTTC. Its translation: CASSSGQGLNYGYTF.

This clonotype was counted many times. The rearrangement links TRBV6-2 or TRBV6-3 to TRBJ2-7, with no clear D. Trimming cost V 4 bases and J 2 bases, with 6 bases left between them. This CDR3 contains 12 residues. Germline lookup yields CDR1 MNHEY and CDR2 SVGEGT. The CDR3 region is CASSLRTYEQYF. The CDR3 DNA sequence: TGTGCCAGCAGTTTAAGGACCTACGAGCAGTACTTC.

This clonotype was seen at least ten times. The chain carries TRBV29-1 and TRBJ2-7, with 13 bases lining up with TRBD2. V trimming: 6 bases; J trimming: 7 bases; junction bases outside the gene matches: 15. Germline CDR1 and CDR2: SQVTM and ANQGSEA. This CDR3 region has 16 residues. CDR3 bases: TGCAGCGTGGCCGAGACTAGCGGGAGGTTGTATGGTGAGCAGTACTTC. Its protein is CSVAETSGRLYGEQYF.

This clonotype was detected many times. The V gene is TRBV28, the J gene TRBJ1-1, with D hard to call. The germline CDR1 and CDR2 sequences are MDHEN and SYDVKM. The CDR3 spans 11 residues. V lost 6 bases to trimming and J lost 9 bases, with 11 bases between them. The CDR3, as DNA: TGTGCCAGCAGAGGGAGCCTTCAAGCTTTCTTT. It codes for CASRGSLQAFF. Variable domain in full (rest from reference TRBV28 and TRBJ1-1): DVKVTQSSRYLVKRTGEKVFLECVQDMDHENMFWYRQDPGLGLRLIYFSYDVKMKEKGDIPEGYSVSREKKERFSLILESASTNQTSMYLCASRGSLQAFFGQGTRLTVV.

This clonotype was counted ten times or more. This chain joins TRBV6-1 and TRBJ2-6; 7 bases are shared with TRBD1. The CDR3 runs to 15 residues. Trimming cost V 8 bases and J 0 bases; bases outside gene matches: 4. Per germline, CDR1 MNHNS and CDR2 SASEGT. CDR3: CASSGQTSGANVLTF. DNA for the CDR3: TGTGCCAGCTCGGGACAGACCTCTGGGGCCAACGTCCTGACTTTC.

This clonotype was counted many times. This chain uses TRBV28 with TRBJ1-5, with a possible D match to TRBD1 (5 bases). Germline CDR1 is MDHEN and CDR2 is SYDVKM. This CDR3 is built from 13 residues. The V gene lost 3 bases and the J gene lost 3 bases, with 6 bases spanning the gap. The CDR3 protein is CASSLTVNQPQHF. Here the CDR3 DNA reads TGTGCCAGCAGTTTGACAGTCAATCAGCCCCAGCATTTT.

This clonotype was counted only a few times. The chain couples TRBV7-9 to TRBJ2-1; TRBD1 matches at 9 bases. V trimming: 6 bases; J trimming: 8 bases; junction bases outside the gene matches: 5. The CDR3 is 13 amino acids. In germline, CDR1 is SEHNR, CDR2 FQNEAQ (reference sequence). The CDR3 DNA reads TGTGCCAGCAGGAGGACAGGGGTGGATGAGCAGTTCTTC. Its protein product is CASRRTGVDEQFF.

In its sample, this clonotype was seen a few times. The chain employs TRBV18 and TRBJ2-3, with D possibly TRBD2 on 6 matching bases. Trimming shortened V by 0 bases and J by 6 bases, and 7 bases separated the two germline ends. This CDR3 contains 13 residues. The germline CDR1 and CDR2 sequences are KGHSH and LQKENI. The CDR3 loop reads CASSPPSGDTQYF. The DNA of the CDR3 is TGTGCCAGCTCACCACCAAGCGGGGATACGCAGTATTTT.

This clonotype has ten or more counts. V gene TRBV29-1 combines with J gene TRBJ1-1, with a possible D match to TRBD1 (6 bases). V lost 8 bases to trimming and J lost 0 bases, with 13 bases between them. CDR1 and CDR2 from the germline V gene are SQVTM and ANQGSEA. The CDR3 is 13 amino acids. The CDR3 reads CSLSGEMNTEAFF. The CDR3 nucleotides are TGCAGCCTTTCAGGGGAGATGAACACTGAAGCTTTCTTT.

This clonotype occurred many times. The chain joins TRBV11-2 to TRBJ2-1; perhaps TRBD2 as D (6 bases). CDR1 and CDR2 (germline): SGHAT, FQNNGV. The CDR3 totals 17 residues. V lost 5 bases to trimming and J lost 2 bases, with 19 bases between them. The CDR3 sequence: CASSPIGGGTPYNEQFF. The DNA for the CDR3 is TGTGCCAGCAGCCCGATCGGGGGAGGCACCCCCTACAATGAGCAGTTCTTC.

This clonotype showed up just a few times. The chain is built from TRBV18 and TRBJ1-4; the D gene is possibly TRBD1 (5 bases). V was pared by 3 bases and J by 5 bases, with 13 bases between. The CDR3 contains 15 residues. CDR1 is KGHSH and CDR2 is LQKENI in the germline V gene. CDR3 nucleotide sequence: TGTGCCAGCTCACCTGCGACAGCTATCAATGAAAAACTGTTTTTT. The encoded protein is CASSPATAINEKLFF.

Notes on this clonotype: A much more abundant neighbour one base away suggests this may be a read error. In nucleotides, the CDR3 is TGTGCCAGCAGTTTTTCGAGAGCATCCAGTGAAGCTTTCTTT. Residues: CASSFSRASSEAFF. J is TRBJ1-1 and V is TRBV27; D remains unclear. Germline lookup yields CDR1 MNHEY and CDR2 SMNVEV (reference sequence). V was trimmed by 3 bases and J by 7 bases, leaving 15 bases between them. The CDR3 contains 14 residues.